The rows below give T cell receptor beta chains drawn from one sample of a study of T cell responses to AZD1222 COVID-19 vaccine. Generated by immunoSEQ multiplex PCR, the TCRdb table keeps only in-frame clones and is missing some. This table has over 100,000 clones, about 90% appearing once. The sample here was peripheral blood, taken on day 0 of AZD1222 vaccination. These receptor sequences come from an adult in good health. Each CDR3 is given with its conserved first and last residue. A D gene is named only where the DNA matches it firmly. Size values are once, few and many counts, or a class for expanded clones, and some rows have none.

J gene: TRBJ1-1; clone size: .; V gene: TRBV6-1; D gene: TRBD1; CDR3 DNA: TGTGCCAGCAGTGATCGACAGGGAGGGAACACTGAAGCTTTCTTT; CDR3 protein: CASSDRQGGNTEAFF
J gene: TRBJ1-2; clone size: .; V gene: TRBV3-1/TRBV3-2; D gene: .; CDR3 DNA: TGTGCCAGCAGCCAAGGAACAGCTAACTATGGCTACACCTTC; CDR3 protein: CASSQGTANYGYTF
J gene: TRBJ1-2; clone size: once; V gene: TRBV30; D gene: .; CDR3 DNA: TGTGCCTGGAGTGCTAACTATGGCTACACCTTC; CDR3 protein: CAWSANYGYTF
J gene: TRBJ2-2; clone size: .; V gene: TRBV3-1/TRBV3-2; D gene: .; CDR3 DNA: TGTGCCAGCAGCCACCAGCCAATATTAACCGGGGAGCTGTTTTTT; CDR3 protein: CASSHQPILTGELFF
J gene: TRBJ1-2; clone size: .; V gene: TRBV7-9; D gene: TRBD1; CDR3 DNA: TGTGCCAGCAAGAAAGGGACAGGGAGTAACTATGGCTACACCTTC; CDR3 protein: CASKKGTGSNYGYTF
J gene: TRBJ1-5; clone size: .; V gene: TRBV7-2; D gene: .; CDR3 DNA: TGTGCCAGCAGCTCCCCGGGGGGCTGGAGCAATCAGCCCCAGCATTTT; CDR3 protein: CASSSPGGWSNQPQHF
J gene: TRBJ1-2; clone size: .; V gene: TRBV3-1/TRBV3-2; D gene: TRBD1; CDR3 DNA: TGTGCCAGCAGCCTTGACGGACAGGGGGTAGGGGGCTACACCTTC; CDR3 protein: CASSLDGQGVGGYTF
J gene: TRBJ2-5; clone size: .; V gene: TRBV11-2; D gene: .; CDR3 DNA: TGTGCCAGCAGCCCACTCGTAGGAGTAGAGACCCAGTACTTC; CDR3 protein: CASSPLVGVETQYF
J gene: TRBJ2-5; clone size: .; V gene: TRBV7-9; D gene: TRBD2; CDR3 DNA: TGTGCCAGCAGCGTAGGGGGACTAGCGGAAGAGACCCAGTACTTC; CDR3 protein: CASSVGGLAEETQYF
J gene: TRBJ1-6; clone size: .; V gene: TRBV6-5; D gene: .; CDR3 DNA: TGTGCCAGCAGTTACTCGAACCGGGTAGGATCACCCCTCCACTTT; CDR3 protein: CASSYSNRVGSPLHF
J gene: TRBJ1-1; clone size: .; V gene: TRBV19; D gene: TRBD1; CDR3 DNA: TGTGCCAGTAGGTCGGACAGGGAGAGTGAAGCTTTCTTT; CDR3 protein: CASRSDRESEAFF
J gene: TRBJ1-2; clone size: once; V gene: TRBV9; D gene: TRBD1; CDR3 DNA: TGTGCCAGCAGCCCCAGTGGGACAGTTTCTCGCTATGGCTACACCTTC; CDR3 protein: CASSPSGTVSRYGYTF
J gene: TRBJ2-7; clone size: few; V gene: TRBV10-1; D gene: .; CDR3 DNA: TGCGCCAGCATCACGCAAGGGTTAGAGCAGTACTTC; CDR3 protein: CASITQGLEQYF
J gene: TRBJ1-5; clone size: .; V gene: TRBV28; D gene: .; CDR3 DNA: TGTGCCAGCAGCCGACAGGCCAATCAGCCCCAGCATTTT; CDR3 protein: CASSRQANQPQHF
J gene: TRBJ1-3; clone size: .; V gene: TRBV5-5; D gene: TRBD1; CDR3 DNA: TGTGCCAGCAGCTTGGCTTGGGGACAGCCTCGAGACACCATATATTTT; CDR3 protein: CASSLAWGQPRDTIYF
J gene: TRBJ1-6; clone size: .; V gene: TRBV2; D gene: .; CDR3 DNA: TGTGCCAGCAGTGTCTCCCGGAATTCACCCCTCCACTTT; CDR3 protein: CASSVSRNSPLHF
J gene: TRBJ1-1; clone size: .; V gene: TRBV30; D gene: .; CDR3 DNA: TGTGCCTGGAACCCAGGGGCAATTGAAGCTTTCTTT; CDR3 protein: CAWNPGAIEAFF
J gene: TRBJ1-1; clone size: .; V gene: TRBV29-1; D gene: .; CDR3 DNA: TGCAGCGCCCGGGTGGCCAGAATAGCCACTGAAGCTTTCTTT; CDR3 protein: CSARVARIATEAFF
J gene: TRBJ1-1; clone size: .; V gene: TRBV6-6; D gene: .; CDR3 DNA: TGTGCCAGCAGTTACGTGGGGACTGAAGCTTTCTTT; CDR3 protein: CASSYVGTEAFF